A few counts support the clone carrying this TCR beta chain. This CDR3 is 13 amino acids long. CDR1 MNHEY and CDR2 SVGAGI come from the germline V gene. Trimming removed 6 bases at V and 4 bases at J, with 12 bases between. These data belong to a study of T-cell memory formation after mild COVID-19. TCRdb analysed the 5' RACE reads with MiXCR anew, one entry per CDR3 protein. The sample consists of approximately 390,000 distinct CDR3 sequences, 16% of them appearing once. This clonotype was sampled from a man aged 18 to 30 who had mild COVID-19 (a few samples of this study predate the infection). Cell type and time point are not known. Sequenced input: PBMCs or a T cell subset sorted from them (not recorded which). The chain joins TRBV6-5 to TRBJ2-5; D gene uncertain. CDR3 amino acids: CASSLTRVETQYF. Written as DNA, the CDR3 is TGTGCCAGCAGCCTTACACGGGTAGAGACCCAGTACTTC.